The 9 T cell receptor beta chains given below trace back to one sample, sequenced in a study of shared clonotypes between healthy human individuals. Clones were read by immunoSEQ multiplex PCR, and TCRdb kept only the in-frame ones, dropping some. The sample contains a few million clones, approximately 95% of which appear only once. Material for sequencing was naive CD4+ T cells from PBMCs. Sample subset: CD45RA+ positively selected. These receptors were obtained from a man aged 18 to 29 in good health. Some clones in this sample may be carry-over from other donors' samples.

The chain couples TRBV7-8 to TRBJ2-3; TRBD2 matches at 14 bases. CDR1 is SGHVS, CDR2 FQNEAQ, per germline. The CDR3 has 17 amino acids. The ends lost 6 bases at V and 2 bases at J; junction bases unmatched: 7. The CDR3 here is CASRPRLAGGSTDTQYF. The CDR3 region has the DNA TGTGCCAGCAGGCCTCGACTAGCGGGAGGGTCCACAGATACGCAGTATTTT.

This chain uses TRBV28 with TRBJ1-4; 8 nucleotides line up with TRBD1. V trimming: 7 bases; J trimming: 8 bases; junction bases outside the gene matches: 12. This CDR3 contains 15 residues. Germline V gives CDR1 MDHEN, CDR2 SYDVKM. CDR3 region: CASTPPGQGREKLFF. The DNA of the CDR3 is TGTGCCAGCACCCCACCCGGACAGGGTAGGGAAAAACTGTTTTTT.

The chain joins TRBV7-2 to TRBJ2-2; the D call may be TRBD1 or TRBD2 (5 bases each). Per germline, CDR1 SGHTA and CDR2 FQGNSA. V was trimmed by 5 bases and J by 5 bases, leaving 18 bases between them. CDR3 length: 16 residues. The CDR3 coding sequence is TGTGCCAGCAGCGCCCCCGGGGCTAGAGAGACCGGGGAGCTGTTTTTT. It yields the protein CASSAPGARETGELFF.

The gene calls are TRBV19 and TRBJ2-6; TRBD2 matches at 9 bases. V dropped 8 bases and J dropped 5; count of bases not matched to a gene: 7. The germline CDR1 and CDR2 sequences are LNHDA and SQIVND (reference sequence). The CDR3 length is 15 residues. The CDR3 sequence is CASGSGRSWANVLTF. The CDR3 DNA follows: TGTGCCAGTGGAAGCGGGAGGAGCTGGGCCAACGTCCTGACTTTC.

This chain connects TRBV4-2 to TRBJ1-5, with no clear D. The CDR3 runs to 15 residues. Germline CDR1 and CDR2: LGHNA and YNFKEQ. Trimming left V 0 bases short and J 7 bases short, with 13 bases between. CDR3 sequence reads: CASSQERGSIQPQHF. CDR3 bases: TGTGCCAGCAGCCAAGAAAGAGGTTCTATCCAGCCCCAGCATTTT.

CDR3 DNA sequence: TGCAGCGTTGAAGGGCAGGGCCCTAACACCGGGGAGCTGTTTTTT. This gives the protein CSVEGQGPNTGELFF. This chain uses TRBV29-1 with TRBJ2-2; D might be TRBD1 (5 bases). This CDR3 has 15 amino acids. CDR1 and CDR2 from the germline V gene are SQVTM and ANQGSEA. Trimming cost V 1 base and J 2 bases, with 11 bases left between them.

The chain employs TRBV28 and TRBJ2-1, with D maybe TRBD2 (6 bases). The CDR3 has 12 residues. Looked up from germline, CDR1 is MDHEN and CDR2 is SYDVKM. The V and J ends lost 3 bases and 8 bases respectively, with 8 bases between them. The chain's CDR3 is CASSFSGDEQFF. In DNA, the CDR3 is TGTGCCAGCAGTTTTTCGGGAGATGAGCAGTTCTTC. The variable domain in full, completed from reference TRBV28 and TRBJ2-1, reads DVKVTQSSRYLVKRTGEKVFLECVQDMDHENMFWYRQDPGLGLRLIYFSYDVKMKEKGDIPEGYSVSREKKERFSLILESASTNQTSMYLCASSFSGDEQFFGPGTRLTVL.

The CDR3 here is CASSQGERRVRVDTQYF. The CDR3 region has the DNA TGCGCCAGCAGCCAAGGGGAGCGGAGGGTCAGGGTGGATACGCAGTATTTT. The rearrangement uses TRBV4-1 and TRBJ2-3; possibly TRBD2 for D (6 bases). Trimming left V 1 base short and J 6 bases short, with 20 bases between. The CDR3 length is 17 residues. Per the germline V gene, CDR1 is MGHRA and CDR2 is YSYEKL.

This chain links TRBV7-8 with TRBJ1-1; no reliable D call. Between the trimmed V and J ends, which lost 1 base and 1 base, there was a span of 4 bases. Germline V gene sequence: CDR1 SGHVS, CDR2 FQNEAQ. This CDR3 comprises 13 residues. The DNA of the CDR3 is TGTGCCAGCAGCTTAGGATGGAACACTGAAGCTTTCTTT. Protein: CASSLGWNTEAFF.